The clone carrying this T cell receptor (beta chain) turned up a few times. Its antigen is still unknown. Germline-derived CDR1 and CDR2 are KGHDR and SFDVKD. The ends lost 1 base at V and 2 bases at J; junction bases unmatched: 9. The CDR3 loop spans 18 amino acids. This record comes from a study of T-cell memory formation after mild COVID-19. A single record per CDR3 protein comes from TCRdb applying MiXCR to the 5' RACE reads. This sample has about 540,000 distinct CDR3 sequences; approximately 20% occur once, and the top ten carry approximately 12%. Study results and caveats: Contracting CD4+ clones were located mainly in CM and EM, and CD8+ clones in EMRA. Certain responding clones were present in pre-infection memory, suggesting participation of cross-reactive memory.

Specimen: PBMCs or a T cell subset sorted from them (not recorded which). The TCR was taken from an adult woman who had mild COVID-19 (a few samples of this study predate the infection). Cell type and time point are not known. V gene TRBV24-1 combines with J gene TRBJ2-5, with 10 bases aligning to TRBD1. The CDR3 sequence: CATSDFGTGDPLQETQYF. The CDR3 DNA sequence: TGTGCCACCAGTGATTTCGGGACAGGGGACCCCCTACAAGAGACCCAGTACTTC.